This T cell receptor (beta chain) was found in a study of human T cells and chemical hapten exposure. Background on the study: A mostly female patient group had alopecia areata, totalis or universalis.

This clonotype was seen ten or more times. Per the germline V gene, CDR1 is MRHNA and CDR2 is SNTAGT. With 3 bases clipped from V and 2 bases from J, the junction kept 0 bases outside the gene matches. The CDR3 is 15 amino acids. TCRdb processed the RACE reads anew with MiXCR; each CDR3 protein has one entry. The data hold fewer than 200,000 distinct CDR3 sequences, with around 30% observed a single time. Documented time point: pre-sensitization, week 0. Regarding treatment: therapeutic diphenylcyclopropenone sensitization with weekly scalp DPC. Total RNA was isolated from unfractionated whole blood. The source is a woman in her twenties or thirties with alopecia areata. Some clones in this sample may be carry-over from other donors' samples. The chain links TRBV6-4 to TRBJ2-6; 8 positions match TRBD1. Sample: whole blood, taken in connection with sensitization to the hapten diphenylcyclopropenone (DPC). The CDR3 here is CASSEQGAGANVLTF. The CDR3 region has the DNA TGTGCCAGCAGTGAACAGGGGGCTGGGGCCAACGTCCTGACTTTC.